The next 32 T cell receptor beta chains were all read from a single sample in a study of liver allograft versus peripheral blood T cells. Background on the study: Recipients' peripheral blood served as the comparator for T cell receptor repertoires in transplanted livers.

TCRdb fed the reads into MiXCR, producing one record per CDR3 protein. The sample comprises 9,500 to 13,000 distinct CDR3 sequences, under 20% of which are singletons, and 1.7% rests with the top ten. The receptors originated from a human patient who had a liver transplant. Some T cells may have come from the graft donor.

In its sample, this clonotype ranks as medium-sized. J is TRBJ2-1 and V is TRBV19, with 8 bases fitting TRBD2. This CDR3 is built from 15 residues. V lost 3 bases and J lost 4; bases outside the gene matches: 5. Germline CDR1 reads LNHDA; CDR2 reads SQIVND (reference sequence). The CDR3 region is CASSIITSGYNEQFF. CDR3 nucleotide sequence: TGTGCCAGTAGTATTATTACTAGCGGTTACAATGAGCAGTTCTTC.

J is TRBJ1-2 and V is TRBV12-3 or TRBV12-4; D is unresolved. This CDR3 has 14 amino acids. The V end lost 1 base, the J end lost 5 bases, and 11 bases lay between the germline ends. In nucleotides, the CDR3 is TGTGCCAGCAGTTTAGTTTCGGAGACGTATGGCTACACCTTC. It yields the protein CASSLVSETYGYTF.

This clonotype is labeled medium-sized. The chain links TRBV5-4 to TRBJ2-2; D is ambiguous. CDR3 length equals 15 residues. Looked up from germline, CDR1 is SGHNT and CDR2 is YYREEE (reference sequence). With 0 bases removed from V and 1 base from J, the gap between germline ends came to 7 bases. The DNA of the CDR3 is TGTGCCAGCAGCTTGGCCTTGGGGAACACCGGGGAGCTGTTTTTT. Its protein is CASSLALGNTGELFF.

By share, this clonotype counts as medium-sized. This chain joins TRBV6-5 and TRBJ1-3; D perhaps matches TRBD1 (5 bases). This CDR3 is 17 amino acids long. V was cut by 9 bases and J by 4 bases, with 25 bases left in between. Germline lookup yields CDR1 MNHEY and CDR2 SVGAGI. DNA of the CDR3: TGTGCCAGAAGCTTACCCGGCCGCCAGGGCCAAGGAAACACCATATATTTT. As protein: CARSLPGRQGQGNTIYF.

This clonotype is termed medium-sized. The rearrangement uses TRBV28 and TRBJ1-2; D may be TRBD1 (6 bases). V lost 10 bases and J lost 5, with 14 bases in between. Germline V CDR1 and CDR2: MDHEN, SYDVKM. The CDR3 has 12 amino acids. This CDR3 reads CATLDSEYGYTF. In DNA, the CDR3 is TGTGCCACCCTGGACAGCGAATATGGCTACACCTTC.

This clonotype is categorized as medium-sized (0.01 to 0.1%). This chain connects TRBV10-3 to TRBJ1-6; 9 bases line up with TRBD1. Germline-derived CDR1 and CDR2 are ENHRY and SYGVKD. V lost 2 bases to trimming and J lost 9 bases; unmatched junction nucleotides: 5. The CDR3 contains 15 residues. The CDR3 region has the DNA TGTGCCATCAGTGAGCAAACAGGGGGCTCTTCACCCCTCCACTTT. Amino acids: CAISEQTGGSSPLHF.

Within the sample, this clonotype is medium-sized (0.01 to 0.1%). The rearrangement links TRBV27 to TRBJ2-7; a possible D gene is TRBD2 (6 bases). V gave up 6 bases and J gave up 2 bases, with 14 bases separating them. The CDR3 has 14 residues. CDR1 MNHEY and CDR2 SMNVEV come from the germline V gene (reference sequence). The CDR3 here is CASRHGSSAYEQYF. CDR3 DNA: TGTGCCAGCAGGCACGGGAGTTCCGCCTACGAGCAGTACTTC.

This clonotype was counted between two and nine times. The chain combines TRBV20-1 with TRBJ1-1; 7 nucleotides match TRBD1. From germline, CDR1 is DFQATT and CDR2 SNEGSKA (reference sequence). The V and J ends lost 6 bases and 3 bases, in that order; junction bases with no gene match: 7. The length of the CDR3 is 13 residues. The CDR3 coding sequence is TGCAGTGCCCCGGACAGGTCGGACACTGAAGCTTTCTTT. Encoded protein: CSAPDRSDTEAFF.

This clonotype ranks as medium-sized. This rearrangement joins TRBV6-1 to TRBJ2-5; D possibly corresponds to TRBD2 (5 bases). This CDR3 has 14 residues. Germline V gene sequence: CDR1 MNHNS, CDR2 SASEGT. Trimming took off 2 bases at V and 1 base at J, with 8 bases between the two ends. The DNA of the CDR3 is TGTGCCAGCAGTGAAAGCGGTGCCCAAGAGACCCAGTACTTC. This codes for CASSESGAQETQYF.

This clonotype qualifies as medium-sized (0.01 to 0.1%). The chain employs TRBV6-6 and TRBJ1-6, with a possible D match to TRBD1 (5 bases). The CDR3 is 16 amino acids. Germline CDR1 is MNHNY and CDR2 is SVGAGI (reference sequence). Trimming cost V 8 bases and J 6 bases, with 20 bases left between them. The CDR3 bases are TGTGCCAGCGGTCAACGGGACGCAGTTTCTAATTCACCCCTCCACTTT. It codes for CASGQRDAVSNSPLHF.

By share of the sample, this clonotype is medium-sized (0.01 to 0.1%). The CDR3 nucleotides are TGTGCCAGTAGGCCATGGACAGGGGACACTGAAGCTTTCTTT. It encodes CASRPWTGDTEAFF. The rearrangement uses TRBV19 and TRBJ1-1, with 9 nucleotides matching TRBD1. Germline-derived CDR1 and CDR2 are LNHDA and SQIVND (reference sequence). This CDR3 is 14 amino acids long. After removal of 6 bases from V and 3 bases from J, the junction contained 5 bases not matched to a gene.

This rearrangement joins TRBV10-2 to TRBJ2-2, with D maybe TRBD2 (7 bases). The V end lost 8 bases, the J end lost 4 bases, and 14 bases lay between the germline ends. This CDR3 spans 14 amino acids. Looked up from germline, CDR1 is WSHSY and CDR2 is SAAADI. CDR3 in amino acids: CASLLGGGTGELFF. Written as DNA, the CDR3 is TGCGCCAGCCTTCTGGGAGGGGGCACCGGGGAGCTGTTTTTT.

This clonotype rates as medium-sized. This chain links TRBV29-1 with TRBJ1-1, with TRBD1 as a possible D gene (5 bases). Germline values: CDR1 SQVTM, CDR2 ANQGSEA. CDR3 length equals 14 residues. The V and J ends lost 4 bases and 1 base respectively, with 13 bases between them. The CDR3 is CSVAEGNSNTEAFF. For the CDR3, the DNA is TGCAGCGTTGCGGAGGGGAACTCGAACACTGAAGCTTTCTTT.

This clonotype was counted a few times. The V and J genes are TRBV25-1 and TRBJ1-2; D might be TRBD1 (6 bases). The V and J ends lost 5 bases and 4 bases respectively, with 11 bases between them. Germline V gene data show CDR1 as MGHDK and CDR2 as SYGVNS. This CDR3 region has 13 residues. The CDR3 nucleotides read TGTGCCAGCAGTCTCCAGGGGTCCTATGGCTACACCTTC. Translating it yields CASSLQGSYGYTF.

This clonotype has more than one count but fewer than ten. The chain links TRBV6-6 to TRBJ1-5, with D possibly TRBD1 on 6 matching bases. Trimming removed 5 bases at V and 6 bases at J, with 17 bases between. Germline loops: CDR1 MNHNY, CDR2 SVGAGI (reference sequence). The CDR3 extends over 15 amino acids. CDR3 loop: CASSVGGGRGQPQHF. For the CDR3, the DNA is TGTGCCAGCAGTGTGGGGGGGGGGCGAGGTCAGCCCCAGCATTTT.

The chain has TRBV20-1 and TRBJ1-4; D perhaps matches TRBD1 (5 bases). The ends were cut back, 3 bases at V and 10 bases at J, with 18 bases in the middle. The germline CDR1 and CDR2 sequences are DFQATT and SNEGSKA (reference sequence). The CDR3 has 14 residues. The CDR3, as DNA: TGCAGTGCTAGCATCCCGGGGGACCATGGAAAACTGTTTTTT. Translating it yields CSASIPGDHGKLFF.

The J gene is TRBJ1-2, the V gene TRBV28; 7 nucleotides agree with TRBD1. The CDR3 is 17 residues long. CDR1 and CDR2 (germline): MDHEN, SYDVKM. V was clipped by 5 bases and J by 5 bases; unmatched bases: 17. The DNA of the CDR3 is TGTGCCAGCAGTCGGACAGGCGCGCCGGAGTCATATTATGGCTACACCTTC. Translation: CASSRTGAPESYYGYTF.

This clonotype was seen ten or more times. The rearrangement uses TRBV6-5 and TRBJ1-2; no definite D call. The CDR3 length is 14 residues. V was shortened by 0 bases and J by 4 bases, with 9 bases between the two germline ends. The germline CDR1 and CDR2 sequences are MNHEY and SVGAGI. The CDR3 DNA reads TGTGCCAGCAGTTACTCCCCAGGACCCTATGGCTACACCTTC. Translated: CASSYSPGPYGYTF.

The chain links TRBV20-1 to TRBJ2-1; 7 bases are shared with TRBD2. Trimming removed 2 bases from V and 2 bases from J; junction bases left unmatched: 12. Germline V CDR1 and CDR2: DFQATT, SNEGSKA (reference sequence). The CDR3 spans 17 residues. The CDR3 protein is CSARYLPRLAAYNEQFF. CDR3 sequence (DNA): TGCAGTGCTAGATATCTCCCCCGGCTAGCGGCCTACAATGAGCAGTTCTTC.

The CDR3 bases are TGTGCCAGCACCATGAACCTTGACAGGGATCGAGGCTACACCTTC. Amino acid sequence: CASTMNLDRDRGYTF. The chain employs TRBV6-1 and TRBJ1-2; TRBD1 matches 7 bases. The germline V gene has CDR1 MNHNS and CDR2 SASEGT. The CDR3 is 15 residues long. Trimming took 7 bases from V and 8 from J; bases not matched to a gene: 16.

V usage is TRBV18 and J usage is TRBJ2-7, with D maybe TRBD1 (6 bases). Between the trimmed V and J ends, which lost 2 bases and 0 bases, there was a span of 11 bases. The CDR3 is 15 amino acids. The V gene's germline CDR1 is KGHSH and CDR2 LQKENI. CDR3 bases: TGTGCCAGCTCACCATCTCCAGGGGTCTCCTACGAGCAGTACTTC. Protein sequence: CASSPSPGVSYEQYF.

The rearrangement links TRBV5-5 to TRBJ2-6; 10 bases match TRBD1. Germline V gene data show CDR1 as SGHKS and CDR2 as YYEKEE (reference sequence). CDR3 length: 18 residues. V lost 2 bases to trimming and J lost 0 bases; unmatched junction nucleotides: 5. CDR3 residues: CASSLGTGVPSGANVLTF. CDR3 in DNA: TGTGCCAGCAGCTTAGGGACAGGGGTCCCCTCTGGGGCCAACGTCCTGACTTTC.

CDR3 sequence: CASSLRGRSYEQYF. CDR3 sequence (DNA): TGTGCCAGCAGTTTACGAGGGAGGTCCTACGAGCAGTACTTC. V usage is TRBV28 and J usage is TRBJ2-7, with D tentatively TRBD2 (6 bases). V lost 2 bases and J 1 base, leaving 9 bases between the germline ends. The germline CDR1 and CDR2 sequences are MDHEN and SYDVKM. The CDR3 runs to 14 residues.

The rearrangement links TRBV7-9 to TRBJ2-1, with a weak D call TRBD1 (5 bases). V lost 8 bases, J lost 3 bases, and 8 bases lay in between. CDR3 length: 12 residues. The germline CDR1 and CDR2 sequences are SEHNR and FQNEAQ (reference sequence). The CDR3 loop reads CASGRGYNEQFF. The CDR3 nucleotides are TGTGCCAGCGGAAGGGGCTACAATGAGCAGTTCTTC.

This clonotype is labeled medium-sized. The gene calls are TRBV28 and TRBJ1-2, with a weak D call TRBD1 (5 bases). Germline lookup yields CDR1 MDHEN and CDR2 SYDVKM. Between the trimmed V and J ends, which lost 6 bases and 8 bases, there was a span of 16 bases. The CDR3 is 13 residues long. The CDR3 sequence is CASRSPGGIGYTF. The CDR3 DNA reads TGTGCCAGCAGATCACCCGGGGGTATAGGCTACACCTTC.

The chain joins TRBV12-3 or TRBV12-4 to TRBJ1-5, with 9 bases matching TRBD1. The CDR3 consists of 15 residues. V lost 6 bases, J lost 5 bases, and 8 bases stayed unmatched. The CDR3 nucleotides read TGTGCCAGCAGCCCGGGACAGGGCCCTTATCAGCCCCAGCATTTT. It encodes CASSPGQGPYQPQHF.

This clonotype has a count of ten or more. The chain links TRBV6-1 to TRBJ1-3, with a tentative D call TRBD1 (5 bases). The V end was cut by 5 bases, the J end by 6 bases, with 17 bases between. The CDR3 consists of 15 residues. Germline V gene data show CDR1 as MNHNS and CDR2 as SASEGT. CDR3 protein: CASSPPPGLANTIYF. The CDR3 region has the DNA TGTGCCAGCAGTCCACCCCCAGGGTTGGCAAACACCATATATTTT.

This clonotype is medium-sized within its sample. The V and J genes are TRBV15 and TRBJ1-1, with 7 bases aligning to TRBD1. Germline loops: CDR1 LNHNV, CDR2 YYDKDF (reference sequence). Germline trimming cut 0 bases from V and 4 bases from J; bases unmatched to any gene: 5. This CDR3 has 15 residues. CDR3 loop: CATSRETTGLTEAFF. The DNA of the CDR3 is TGTGCCACCAGCAGAGAGACGACAGGGCTCACTGAAGCTTTCTTT.

By share, this clonotype ranks as medium-sized (0.01 to 0.1%). The chain is built from TRBV19 and TRBJ2-3, with D possibly TRBD2 on 7 matching bases. CDR1 is LNHDA, CDR2 SQIVND, per germline (reference sequence). V lost 5 bases and J lost 8, with 17 bases in between. The CDR3 length is 14 residues. CDR3 in amino acids: CASSGAGAFATQYF. In DNA form, the CDR3 reads TGTGCCAGTAGTGGGGCGGGGGCCTTTGCTACGCAGTATTTT.

Judged by abundance, this clonotype is medium-sized. The chain carries TRBV18 and TRBJ2-3; 16 bases are a match to TRBD2. Trimming removed 1 base from V and 6 bases from J; junction bases left unmatched: 7. Germline V CDR1 and CDR2: KGHSH, LQKENI. The length of the CDR3 is 18 residues. CDR3 sequence: CASSPRGTSGRAGDTQYF. DNA for the CDR3: TGTGCCAGCTCACCACGAGGGACTAGCGGGAGGGCCGGGGATACGCAGTATTTT.

The chain couples TRBV20-1 to TRBJ2-7, with 9 bases aligning to TRBD1. Germline CDR1 reads DFQATT; CDR2 reads SNEGSKA (reference sequence). There are 14 residues in the CDR3. J gave up 3 bases and V 4 bases, and 7 bases lay outside the gene matches. DNA for the CDR3: TGCAGTGCTAACACCGACAGGGGGGACTACGAGCAGTACTTC. This codes for CSANTDRGDYEQYF.

The chain couples TRBV20-1 to TRBJ2-1, with D possibly being TRBD1 (6 bases). V was shortened by 6 bases and J by 2 bases, with 11 bases between the two germline ends. Germline CDR1 reads DFQATT; CDR2 reads SNEGSKA (reference sequence). This CDR3 has 13 amino acids. This chain's CDR3 is CSALEGAYNEQFF. The CDR3 nucleotides read TGCAGTGCGTTAGAGGGGGCCTACAATGAGCAGTTCTTC.